These 32 T cell receptor beta chains share one sample of origin, sequenced in a study of blood T cell repertoires in COVID-19. The repertoire was sequenced with immunoSEQ multiplex PCR; TCRdb's copy has only in-frame clones and lacks some. The data hold about 260,000 clones, with around 86% observed a single time. The sample was peripheral blood. All receptors come from a woman aged 55-69 years with COVID-19, enrolled during active disease.

The V and J genes are TRBV6-5 and TRBJ1-1, with TRBD1 matching over 7 bases. This CDR3 is built from 13 residues. Germline CDR1 reads MNHEY; CDR2 reads SVGAGI. Unmatched junction bases numbered 7, after V lost 8 bases and J lost 4 bases. The CDR3 bases are TGTGCCAGCGCCGCCCCAGGGGGCACTGAAGCTTTCTTT. Protein sequence: CASAAPGGTEAFF.

This clone is a singleton in its sample. V usage is TRBV5-3 and J usage is TRBJ2-1; maybe TRBD2 (5 bases). TRBV5-3 is labeled an ORF, and its function is uncertain. The V end was cut by 2 bases, the J end by 0 bases, with 15 bases between. The CDR3 extends over 17 amino acids. CDR3 residues: CARSLWTLSHSYNEQFF. The CDR3, as DNA: TGTGCCAGAAGCTTATGGACTCTTAGCCACTCCTACAATGAGCAGTTCTTC.

V usage is TRBV18 and J usage is TRBJ2-1; 10 nucleotides align to TRBD1. The CDR3 runs 16 residues. The V and J ends lost 3 bases and 4 bases, in that order; junction bases with no gene match: 6. CDR1 and CDR2 from the germline V gene are KGHSH and LQKENI. The CDR3 is CASSPRPGQGYNEQFF. The CDR3, as DNA: TGTGCCAGCTCACCTAGACCGGGACAGGGGTACAATGAGCAGTTCTTC.

V is TRBV7-2 and J is TRBJ2-1; TRBD2 aligns across 10 bases. CDR3 size: 14 residues. Per germline, CDR1 SGHTA and CDR2 FQGNSA. Trimming at V came to 3 bases and at J to 12 bases, leaving 8 bases not matched to a gene. The DNA for the CDR3 is TGTGCCAGCAGCTTTTTAGCGGGAGGACTCGGGCAGTTCTTC. This codes for CASSFLAGGLGQFF.

The rearrangement joins TRBV27 to TRBJ1-2; the D is unclear. The germline V gene encodes CDR1 MNHEY and CDR2 SMNVEV (reference sequence). V gave up 2 bases and J gave up 5 bases, with 15 bases separating them. The CDR3 spans 15 residues. The CDR3 DNA reads TGTGCCAGCAGTTTACGAGGGCCGGGAAGGTATGGCTACACCTTC. Encoded protein: CASSLRGPGRYGYTF.

The rearrangement links TRBV5-1 to TRBJ2-5, with unresolved D. The CDR3 is 12 amino acids. The V end lost 0 bases, the J end lost 5 bases, and 5 bases lay between the germline ends. Germline lookup yields CDR1 SGHRS and CDR2 YFSETQ. The CDR3 DNA reads as TGCGCCAGCAGCTTGGCCAGGGAGACCCAGTACTTC. Translation: CASSLARETQYF.

The chain uses TRBV7-7 and TRBJ2-2; 9 bases line up with TRBD1. With 2 bases clipped from V and 4 bases from J, the junction kept 5 bases outside the gene matches. Germline CDR1 SSHAT, CDR2 FNYEAQ (reference sequence). The CDR3 totals 16 residues. CDR3 nucleotides: TGTGCCAGCAGCTTAAGACAGGGGGGACCCACCGGGGAGCTGTTTTTT. Translation gives CASSLRQGGPTGELFF.

The chain links TRBV19 to TRBJ1-5; D remains unclear. The CDR3 runs 16 residues. Germline V gives CDR1 LNHDA, CDR2 SQIVND (reference sequence). Trimming left V 0 bases short and J 0 bases short, with 9 bases between. The CDR3 loop is CASSIEAGYSNQPQHF. The CDR3 region has the DNA TGTGCCAGTAGTATAGAGGCGGGGTATAGCAATCAGCCCCAGCATTTT.

This rearrangement joins TRBV2 to TRBJ1-3, with D possibly being TRBD1 (5 bases). Germline CDR1 and CDR2: SNHLY and FYNNEI. Trimming cost V 8 bases and J 0 bases, with 14 bases left between them. The CDR3 is made up of 15 amino acids. The CDR3 DNA reads as TGTGCCAGCCAGGGTGGGCGGGACTCTGGAAACACCATATATTTT. Encoded protein: CASQGGRDSGNTIYF.

This chain joins TRBV4-3 and TRBJ2-5; 15 nucleotides line up with TRBD2. Germline V gives CDR1 LGHNA, CDR2 YSLEER. This CDR3 has 16 residues. J gave up 4 bases and V 5 bases, and 5 bases lay outside the gene matches. The CDR3: CASSGLAGGRGETQYF. The DNA of the CDR3 is TGCGCCAGCAGCGGACTAGCGGGAGGGAGGGGAGAGACCCAGTACTTC.

This clone is a singleton in its sample. The chain has TRBV7-9 and TRBJ1-1, with D perhaps matching TRBD1 (5 bases). CDR3 size: 15 residues. V gave up 8 bases and J gave up 5 bases, with 21 bases separating them. Germline CDR1 SEHNR, CDR2 FQNEAQ (reference sequence). The CDR3 loop reads CASGHTSTGLTEAFF. The CDR3 DNA is TGTGCCAGCGGTCACACATCCACAGGTCTTACTGAAGCTTTCTTT.

This clone was counted a few times. J is TRBJ2-1 and V is TRBV4-1; 8 bases map to TRBD2. Per germline, CDR1 MGHRA and CDR2 YSYEKL. The CDR3 loop spans 18 amino acids. Trimming cost V 2 bases and J 4 bases; bases outside gene matches: 13. Here the CDR3 reads CASSQPKLAANWYNEQFF. The CDR3 nucleotides read TGCGCCAGCAGCCAACCAAAACTAGCGGCCAACTGGTACAATGAGCAGTTCTTC.

This CDR3 reads CASSPFTGQGQETQYF. The CDR3 DNA reads as TGTGCCAGCAGCCCTTTCACCGGACAGGGGCAAGAGACCCAGTACTTC. V usage is TRBV11-2 and J usage is TRBJ2-5; TRBD1 agrees at 9 bases. The CDR3 consists of 16 residues. J gave up 2 bases and V 5 bases, and 9 bases lay outside the gene matches. CDR1 is SGHAT, CDR2 FQNNGV, per germline.

The chain recombines TRBV28 with TRBJ1-3; weak D call: TRBD1 (5 bases). Per the germline V gene, CDR1 is MDHEN and CDR2 is SYDVKM. Trimming removed 2 bases at V and 0 bases at J, with 14 bases between. The CDR3 is 17 residues long. The CDR3 loop is CASSLQDGGSSGNTIYF. CDR3 sequence (DNA): TGTGCCAGCAGTTTACAAGACGGGGGGAGCTCTGGAAACACCATATATTTT.

This clone was seen a single time. The CDR3 reads CASSSLGLAGYYNEQFF. In DNA, the CDR3 is TGTGCCAGCAGCTCCTTGGGACTAGCGGGATACTACAATGAGCAGTTCTTC. The chain couples TRBV4-2 to TRBJ2-1; 13 positions match TRBD2. This CDR3 has 17 amino acids. The germline V gene encodes CDR1 LGHNA and CDR2 YNFKEQ. V was clipped by 5 bases and J by 3 bases; unmatched bases: 7.

The rearrangement links TRBV5-1 to TRBJ2-1; 10 nucleotides match TRBD1. The CDR3 length is 15 residues. Germline CDR1 is SGHRS and CDR2 is YFSETQ. Losses at the gene ends were 2 bases for V and 8 bases for J; bases not matched to a gene: 7. CDR3 region: CASSLSTGGADEQFF. In DNA, the CDR3 is TGCGCCAGCAGCTTATCGACAGGGGGCGCGGATGAGCAGTTCTTC.

The chain couples TRBV20-1 to TRBJ2-2; D is unresolved. V was clipped by 2 bases and J by 7 bases, with 2 bases between them. This CDR3 is 10 amino acids long. Germline V gene sequence: CDR1 DFQATT, CDR2 SNEGSKA (reference sequence). The CDR3 protein is CSARRGELFF. The CDR3 coding sequence is TGCAGTGCTAGACGCGGGGAGCTGTTTTTT.

The J gene is TRBJ2-1, the V gene TRBV28, with 11 bases identical to TRBD2. This CDR3 comprises 20 residues. V was pared by 3 bases and J by 8 bases, with 21 bases of the junction left unmatched. In germline, CDR1 is MDHEN, CDR2 SYDVKM. CDR3 protein: CASSFLYGVSELAGGYEQFF. The CDR3 bases are TGTGCCAGCAGTTTTCTCTACGGGGTGTCGGAGCTAGCGGGAGGCTATGAGCAGTTCTTC. Using reference TRBV28 and TRBJ2-1 for the parts outside the CDR3, the full variable domain is DVKVTQSSRYLVKRTGEKVFLECVQDMDHENMFWYRQDPGLGLRLIYFSYDVKMKEKGDIPEGYSVSREKKERFSLILESASTNQTSMYLCASSFLYGVSELAGGYEQFFGPGTRLTVL.

The chain has TRBV30 and TRBJ2-3; 10 bases agree with TRBD2. V gave up 2 bases and J gave up 4 bases; unmatched junction bases: 9. CDR1 is GTSNPN and CDR2 is SVGIG in the germline V gene (reference sequence). This CDR3 region has 16 residues. CDR3 nucleotides: TGTGCCTGGAGTTTCCGGGCTAGCGGGAGCCCAGATACGCAGTATTTT. This encodes CAWSFRASGSPDTQYF. Full variable domain (rest looked up from reference TRBV30 and TRBJ2-3): SQTIHQWPATLVQPVGSPLSLECTVEGTSNPNLYWYRQAAGRGLQLLFYSVGIGQISSEVPQNLSASRPQDRQFILSSKKLLLSDSGFYLCAWSFRASGSPDTQYFGPGTRLTVL.

This chain uses TRBV6-5 with TRBJ2-7, with 14 bases that match TRBD2. Germline CDR1 is MNHEY and CDR2 is SVGAGI. J lost 4 bases, V lost 6 bases, and 5 bases had no gene match. The length of the CDR3 is 15 residues. In DNA, the CDR3 is TGTGCCAGCAGAACAGGGACTAGCGGGAGATACGAGCAGTACTTC. It is translated as CASRTGTSGRYEQYF.

This clone was seen only once. The chain carries TRBV18 and TRBJ2-5; TRBD1 is a possible D gene (5 bases). The V gene's germline CDR1 is KGHSH and CDR2 LQKENI. The CDR3 is made up of 14 amino acids. Trimming took off 3 bases at V and 5 bases at J, with 13 bases between the two ends. The CDR3 coding sequence is TGTGCCAGCTCACCCCCAGGGCTGACGGAGACCCAGTACTTC. This translates into CASSPPGLTETQYF.

This clone was seen just once. The V call is TRBV4-1, the J call TRBJ2-2; 11 bases fit TRBD2. Germline V gene sequence: CDR1 MGHRA, CDR2 YSYEKL. V lost 3 bases to trimming and J lost 4 bases; unmatched junction nucleotides: 10. This CDR3 contains 18 residues. CDR3 loop: CASSQQLAGVGGTGELFF. In DNA, the CDR3 is TGCGCCAGCAGCCAGCAACTAGCGGGAGTGGGAGGCACCGGGGAGCTGTTTTTT.

This clone was seen a few times. The chain employs TRBV18 and TRBJ2-3; possibly TRBD2 for D (6 bases). V was shortened by 8 bases and J by 0 bases, with 12 bases between the two germline ends. The CDR3 has 14 amino acids. Per germline, CDR1 KGHSH and CDR2 LQKENI. In nucleotides, the CDR3 is TGTGCCAGCCTATCGGGACTTAGCACAGATACGCAGTATTTT. Its protein product is CASLSGLSTDTQYF.

The chain joins TRBV6-6 to TRBJ2-5; 8 bases are shared with TRBD2. Germline V gives CDR1 MNHNY, CDR2 SVGAGI (reference sequence). The CDR3 has 15 amino acids. V shed 4 bases, J shed 5 bases, and the junction held 9 bases outside the gene matches. The CDR3 nucleotides read TGTGCCAGCAGTTCAACTGGGACTAGTGGGGAGACCCAGTACTTC. Its protein is CASSSTGTSGETQYF.

The V and J genes are TRBV2 and TRBJ2-6; a possible D gene is TRBD1 (6 bases). This CDR3 has 16 amino acids. Trimming removed 0 bases from V and 2 bases from J, with 8 bases in between. Germline CDR1 SNHLY, CDR2 FYNNEI. CDR3 in amino acids: CASSEAYRAGANVLTF. Written as DNA, the CDR3 is TGTGCCAGCAGTGAAGCGTACAGGGCTGGGGCCAACGTCCTGACTTTC.

The chain uses TRBV4-2 and TRBJ1-3; TRBD1 agrees at 7 bases. Trimming removed 0 bases from V and 4 bases from J; junction bases left unmatched: 9. This CDR3 has 17 residues. CDR1 is LGHNA, CDR2 YNFKEQ, per germline. The CDR3 region is CASSQDGGQGEGNTIYF. CDR3 in DNA: TGTGCCAGCAGCCAAGATGGTGGTCAGGGGGAAGGAAACACCATATATTTT.

The J gene is TRBJ2-5, the V gene TRBV7-8; D uncertain. CDR1 is SGHVS and CDR2 is FQNEAQ in the germline V gene. With 1 base removed from V and 7 bases from J, the gap between germline ends came to 10 bases. This CDR3 region has 13 residues. CDR3 loop: CASSLVFSGTQYF. The CDR3 DNA is TGTGCCAGCAGCTTAGTCTTTTCCGGGACCCAGTACTTC.

This clone showed up just once. This sequence joins TRBV28 and TRBJ2-3, with 8 bases matching TRBD1. The CDR3 runs 16 residues. V was pared by 4 bases and J by 1 base, with 7 bases of the junction left unmatched. CDR1 and CDR2 from the germline V gene are MDHEN and SYDVKM. Written as DNA, the CDR3 is TGTGCCAGCAGTTCATGGGACAGGACTCGCACAGATACGCAGTATTTT. Encoded protein: CASSSWDRTRTDTQYF. The variable domain in full, completed from reference TRBV28 and TRBJ2-3, reads DVKVTQSSRYLVKRTGEKVFLECVQDMDHENMFWYRQDPGLGLRLIYFSYDVKMKEKGDIPEGYSVSREKKERFSLILESASTNQTSMYLCASSSWDRTRTDTQYFGPGTRLTVL.

The chain couples TRBV19 to TRBJ2-2, with TRBD2 matching over 7 bases. V was pared by 7 bases and J by 7 bases, with 3 bases of the junction left unmatched. This CDR3 is built from 12 residues. The germline V gene encodes CDR1 LNHDA and CDR2 SQIVND (reference sequence). The CDR3 bases are TGTGCCAGTAACCCTAGCGGCGGGGAGCTGTTTTTT. Translated, it gives CASNPSGGELFF.

The J gene is TRBJ1-1, the V gene TRBV11-2, with D unresolved. Germline assignment: CDR1 SGHAT and CDR2 FQNNGV. With 4 bases removed from V and 2 bases from J, the gap between germline ends came to 14 bases. This CDR3 region has 15 residues. CDR3 coding DNA: TGTGCCAGCAGCTCATTAAAGAGGGATAACACTGAAGCTTTCTTT. It specifies CASSSLKRDNTEAFF. The whole variable domain, filled in from reference TRBV11-2 and TRBJ1-1, reads EAGVAQSPRYKIIEKRQSVAFWCNPISGHATLYWYQQILGQGPKLLIQFQNNGVVDDSQLPKDRFSAERLKGVDSTLKIQPAKLEDSAVYLCASSSLKRDNTEAFFGQGTRLTVV.

The rearrangement uses TRBV9 and TRBJ2-3, with a tentative D call TRBD1 (6 bases). The CDR3 contains 17 residues. Germline V gene sequence: CDR1 SGDLS, CDR2 YYNGEE. The V end was cut by 0 bases, the J end by 0 bases, with 14 bases between. The CDR3 is CASSVELGTTSTDTQYF. The CDR3 region has the DNA TGTGCCAGCAGCGTAGAGTTGGGGACAACTAGCACAGATACGCAGTATTTT. Drawing the rest from reference TRBV9 and TRBJ2-3, the complete variable domain is DSGVTQTPKHLITATGQRVTLRCSPRSGDLSVYWYQQSLDQGLQFLIQYYNGEERAKGNILERFSAQQFPDLHSELNLSSLELGDSALYFCASSVELGTTSTDTQYFGPGTRLTVL.

This chain connects TRBV12-3 or TRBV12-4 to TRBJ1-2; 7 bases map to TRBD1. The CDR3 loop spans 13 amino acids. The V gene end was trimmed by 3 bases and the J gene end by 8 bases; junction bases not matched to a gene: 6. The CDR3 DNA sequence: TGTGCCAGCAGTTTCCTGGCAGGGGGGGGCTACACCTTC. Its protein product is CASSFLAGGGYTF.